The 27 T cell receptor beta chains presented below share a single source sample, sequenced in a study of T cell repertoires in cytomegalovirus infection. MiXCR, applied by TCRdb to the reads, yields one record per CDR3 protein. Among 97,000 or so distinct CDR3 sequences, more than 15% were seen once, and the ten largest hold around 8.5%. Sequenced material: PBMCs. The receptors originated from a human donor in good health (CMV status not recorded). Some clones in this sample may be carry-over from other donors' samples.

This clonotype has at least ten counts. The rearrangement uses TRBV7-2 and TRBJ2-2; D remains unclear. The CDR3 has 15 amino acids. V was pared by 0 bases and J by 0 bases, with 5 bases between. CDR1 and CDR2 from the germline V gene are SGHTA and FQGNSA. The DNA of the CDR3 is TGTGCCAGCAGCTTAGCGGGGACGAACACCGGGGAGCTGTTTTTT. Protein sequence: CASSLAGTNTGELFF. Together with reference TRBV7-2 and TRBJ2-2, the CDR3 gives the full variable domain: GAGVSQSPSNKVTEKGKDVELRCDPISGHTALYWYRQSLGQGLEFLIYFQGNSAPDKSGLPSDRFSAERTGGSVSTLTIQRTQQEDSAVYLCASSLAGTNTGELFFGEGSRLTVL.

This clonotype showed up many times. This rearrangement joins TRBV11-2 to TRBJ2-1; D possibly corresponds to TRBD2 (5 bases). The CDR3 length is 12 residues. V dropped 5 bases and J dropped 10 bases, with 12 bases sitting between them. Germline-derived CDR1 and CDR2 are SGHAT and FQNNGV. The chain's CDR3 is CASSVAGLEQFF. The CDR3 nucleotides are TGTGCCAGCAGCGTGGCGGGTCTGGAGCAGTTCTTC.

This rearrangement joins TRBV6-4 to TRBJ1-1, with 9 positions matching TRBD1. V shed 6 bases and J 12 bases; nucleotides not matched to a gene: 11. Germline V gives CDR1 MRHNA, CDR2 SNTAGT. The CDR3 totals 13 residues. CDR3 in DNA: TGTGCCAGCAGGAACTTACAGGGGACAGGGACTTTCTTT. Translation: CASRNLQGTGTFF.

This clonotype showed up many times. The chain uses TRBV4-1 and TRBJ2-3; D gene ambiguous. The CDR3 is 16 residues long. Germline V lookup: CDR1 MGHRA, CDR2 YSYEKL. Trimming left V 0 bases short and J 0 bases short, with 10 bases between. The CDR3 loop is CASSQDPGPSTDTQYF. CDR3 nucleotide sequence: TGCGCCAGCAGCCAAGATCCGGGCCCTAGCACAGATACGCAGTATTTT.

This clonotype was seen ten or more times. V gene TRBV5-6 combines with J gene TRBJ1-1; D is uncertain. Germline V gene lookup returns CDR1 SGHDT and CDR2 YYEEEE. The CDR3 runs 11 residues. Trimming took off 2 bases at V and 4 bases at J, with 3 bases between the two ends. CDR3 bases: TGTGCCAGCAGCTTCGTCACTGAAGCTTTCTTT. Translated, it gives CASSFVTEAFF. The complete variable domain, with remaining parts taken from reference TRBV5-6 and TRBJ1-1, reads DAGVTQSPTHLIKTRGQQVTLRCSPKSGHDTVSWYQQALGQGPQFIFQYYEEEERQRGNFPDRFSGHQFPNYSSELNVNALLLGDSALYLCASSFVTEAFFGQGTRLTVV.

The genes are TRBV5-1 and TRBJ1-4; no clear D. In germline, CDR1 is SGHRS, CDR2 YFSETQ. Trimming pared 1 base from V and 8 bases from J, leaving 15 bases between. The CDR3 sequence is 15 residues long. The CDR3 sequence is CASSLLGPGSEKLFF. As DNA, the CDR3 is TGCGCCAGCAGCTTGTTGGGTCCTGGGAGCGAAAAACTGTTTTTT.

There are many counts of this clonotype. The genes are TRBV20-1 and TRBJ1-2; D gene uncertain. V was clipped by 0 bases and J by 4 bases, with 21 bases between them. The CDR3 has 17 amino acids. Per germline, CDR1 DFQATT and CDR2 SNEGSKA (reference sequence). This CDR3 is CSARDRYRGGLTYGYTF. DNA of the CDR3: TGCAGTGCTAGAGATCGGTACCGGGGAGGACTTACCTATGGCTACACCTTC.

This clonotype has at least ten counts. This rearrangement joins TRBV29-1 to TRBJ2-5, with 9 bases that match TRBD2. The CDR3 consists of 13 residues. The germline gives CDR1 SQVTM, CDR2 ANQGSEA. With V trimmed by 6 bases and J by 5 bases, 7 bases remained unmatched. The CDR3 region is CSVRGGGHETQYF. In nucleotides, the CDR3 is TGCAGCGTGCGCGGGGGGGGCCATGAGACCCAGTACTTC.

The sample holds a few counts of this clonotype. The chain recombines TRBV14 with TRBJ2-1; no definite D call. The CDR3 spans 12 residues. Germline assignment: CDR1 SGHDN and CDR2 FVKESK. Trimming removed 3 bases at V and 8 bases at J, with 8 bases between. DNA of the CDR3: TGTGCCAGCAGCCATGGGTACCATGAGCAGTTCTTC. This sequence encodes CASSHGYHEQFF.

With regard to this clonotype: A junction end diverges from the germline sequence, so it may reflect a read error. This chain uses TRBV12-3 or TRBV12-4 with TRBJ1-5; TRBD1 aligns across 7 bases. The CDR3 extends over 15 amino acids. The CDR3: CASSFGTASNKPQHF. The CDR3 bases are TGTGCCAGCAGTTTCGGGACAGCTAGCAATAAGCCCCAGCATTTT.

This clonotype has at least ten counts. The chain has TRBV4-2 and TRBJ2-5; D not resolved. This CDR3 is built from 15 residues. Germline V gives CDR1 LGHNA, CDR2 YNFKEQ. The ends were cut back, 0 bases at V and 1 base at J, with 9 bases in the middle. CDR3 in DNA: TGTGCCAGCAGCCAAGATCTAGTCGGCCAAGAGACCCAGTACTTC. This translates into CASSQDLVGQETQYF.

DNA of the CDR3: TGTGCCAGCAGTTTGACAGGGTTGGGACCGGAGCAGTACTTC. Amino acids: CASSLTGLGPEQYF. This chain uses TRBV27 with TRBJ2-7; 7 nucleotides agree with TRBD1. The CDR3 extends over 14 amino acids. Per the germline V gene, CDR1 is MNHEY and CDR2 is SMNVEV (reference sequence). V dropped 3 bases and J dropped 7; count of bases not matched to a gene: 9.

There are a few counts of this clonotype. The V and J genes are TRBV9 and TRBJ2-3, with D perhaps matching TRBD1 (5 bases). Germline-derived CDR1 and CDR2 are SGDLS and YYNGEE. The CDR3 contains 12 residues. V dropped 7 bases and J dropped 3 bases, with 9 bases sitting between them. CDR3 sequence reads: CASGAQTDTQYF. DNA for the CDR3: TGTGCCAGCGGGGCGCAGACAGATACGCAGTATTTT. The whole variable domain, filled in from reference TRBV9 and TRBJ2-3, reads DSGVTQTPKHLITATGQRVTLRCSPRSGDLSVYWYQQSLDQGLQFLIQYYNGEERAKGNILERFSAQQFPDLHSELNLSSLELGDSALYFCASGAQTDTQYFGPGTRLTVL.

The sample holds a few counts of this clonotype. This rearrangement joins TRBV29-1 to TRBJ1-1, with D perhaps TRBD1 (5 bases). Per the germline V gene, CDR1 is SQVTM and CDR2 is ANQGSEA. CDR3 length: 12 amino acids. Trimming took off 4 bases at V and 6 bases at J, with 12 bases between the two ends. The CDR3 nucleotides read TGCAGCGTTGTTGCCAGGGACGCTGAAGCTTTCTTT. This codes for CSVVARDAEAFF.

The rearrangement joins TRBV5-1 to TRBJ2-1; no clear D. The CDR3 is 14 residues long. The germline CDR1 and CDR2 sequences are SGHRS and YFSETQ. V dropped 5 bases and J dropped 7 bases, with 16 bases sitting between them. The CDR3 sequence: CASSVTFGRNEQFF. DNA of the CDR3: TGCGCCAGCAGTGTTACTTTTGGGCGAAATGAGCAGTTCTTC.

This clonotype was recorded a few times. The chain carries TRBV10-3 and TRBJ1-1; 8 bases are a match to TRBD1. V shed 5 bases, J shed 3 bases, and the junction held 2 bases outside the gene matches. The CDR3 loop spans 13 amino acids. CDR1 is ENHRY, CDR2 SYGVKD, per germline. The CDR3 loop reads CAISPGGYTEAFF. CDR3 in DNA: TGTGCCATCAGTCCAGGGGGCTACACTGAAGCTTTCTTT.

This chain joins TRBV27 and TRBJ1-2; D uncertain. Germline V gene lookup returns CDR1 MNHEY and CDR2 SMNVEV (reference sequence). V was trimmed by 2 bases and J by 4 bases, leaving 11 bases between them. The CDR3 runs to 14 residues. The CDR3 loop reads CASSLRGQFYGYTF. The CDR3 region has the DNA TGTGCCAGCAGTTTAAGAGGGCAATTCTATGGCTACACCTTC.

This clonotype was counted ten times or more. The chain has TRBV6-5 and TRBJ2-7; D gene ambiguous. Germline V gene lookup returns CDR1 MNHEY and CDR2 SVGAGI. V lost 0 bases, J lost 6 bases, and 9 bases lay in between. This CDR3 spans 13 amino acids. For the CDR3, the DNA is TGTGCCAGCAGTTACTCGAGGTATTCCGAGCAGTACTTC. Its protein product is CASSYSRYSEQYF.

This clonotype was observed a few times. This chain uses TRBV4-3 with TRBJ2-2; D call uncertain. Germline assignment: CDR1 LGHNA and CDR2 YSLEER. CDR3 size: 14 residues. Trimming stripped 0 bases from V and 1 base from J, with 3 bases between. The CDR3 spells CASSQDWNTGELFF. The CDR3 DNA reads TGCGCCAGCAGCCAAGACTGGAACACCGGGGAGCTGTTTTTT.

The rearrangement uses TRBV20-1 and TRBJ1-5, with D unclear. The ends were cut back, 3 bases at V and 2 bases at J, with 11 bases in the middle. The length of the CDR3 is 14 residues. Germline lookup yields CDR1 DFQATT and CDR2 SNEGSKA (reference sequence). CDR3 nucleotides: TGCAGTGCTAGTGGTGGAAATCGCAATCAGCCCCAGCATTTT. Amino acid sequence: CSASGGNRNQPQHF.

The V and J genes are TRBV7-9 and TRBJ1-3; D ambiguous. Trimming removed 1 base at V and 6 bases at J, with 7 bases between. Germline V gene lookup returns CDR1 SEHNR and CDR2 FQNEAQ (reference sequence). This CDR3 is 13 amino acids long. The CDR3 region has the DNA TGTGCCAGCAGCTTAGTCGGCGTAAACACCATATATTTT. It codes for CASSLVGVNTIYF.

There are a few counts of this clonotype. This chain joins TRBV10-3 and TRBJ2-3; 12 bases line up with TRBD2. The CDR3 runs to 16 residues. Germline values: CDR1 ENHRY, CDR2 SYGVKD. With V trimmed by 3 bases and J by 2 bases, 3 bases remained unmatched. The CDR3 loop reads CAISEGLAGSTDTQYF. DNA of the CDR3: TGTGCCATCAGTGAAGGACTAGCGGGATCCACAGATACGCAGTATTTT.

The rearrangement uses TRBV28 and TRBJ2-3, with 8 positions matching TRBD1. The germline gives CDR1 MDHEN, CDR2 SYDVKM. After removal of 3 bases from V and 2 bases from J, the junction contained 10 bases not matched to a gene. The CDR3 contains 17 residues. The CDR3 DNA follows: TGTGCCAGCAGTTTTCACCGGACAGGGTTTCACACAGATACGCAGTATTTT. This encodes CASSFHRTGFHTDTQYF. The full variable domain, rest sourced from reference TRBV28 and TRBJ2-3, is DVKVTQSSRYLVKRTGEKVFLECVQDMDHENMFWYRQDPGLGLRLIYFSYDVKMKEKGDIPEGYSVSREKKERFSLILESASTNQTSMYLCASSFHRTGFHTDTQYFGPGTRLTVL.

The J gene is TRBJ2-7, the V gene TRBV2; unclear D gene. The CDR3 runs 13 residues. Germline assignment: CDR1 SNHLY and CDR2 FYNNEI. Trimming took off 4 bases at V and 5 bases at J, with 12 bases between the two ends. The CDR3 DNA follows: TGTGCCAGCAGTGCTACCCGTCATGACGAGCAGTACTTC. Its protein product is CASSATRHDEQYF.

This clonotype was seen a few times. The V call is TRBV29-1, the J call TRBJ1-1; no clear D. The germline V gene has CDR1 SQVTM and CDR2 ANQGSEA. There are 11 residues in the CDR3. The V and J ends lost 4 bases and 2 bases respectively, with 5 bases between them. CDR3 nucleotides: TGCAGCGTTGGGGTAAACACTGAAGCTTTCTTT. It codes for CSVGVNTEAFF.

This clonotype was picked up many times. The chain has TRBV7-9 and TRBJ2-1; D perhaps matches TRBD2 (5 bases). V was clipped by 3 bases and J by 5 bases, with 14 bases between them. Looked up from germline, CDR1 is SEHNR and CDR2 is FQNEAQ (reference sequence). The CDR3 spans 15 residues. DNA for the CDR3: TGTGCCAGCAGCTTCTCCGGGGATCCCCACAATGAGCAGTTCTTC. This translates into CASSFSGDPHNEQFF.

The rearrangement links TRBV29-1 to TRBJ2-1; 7 bases line up with TRBD1. Germline lookup yields CDR1 SQVTM and CDR2 ANQGSEA. J lost 4 bases, V lost 7 bases, and 7 bases had no gene match. This CDR3 comprises 13 residues. The CDR3 here is CSAPGQFYNEQFF. CDR3 bases: TGCAGCGCCCCGGGACAGTTTTACAATGAGCAGTTCTTC.